Below, 28 T cell receptor beta chains from the same sample are listed, as sequenced in a study of blood T cells in healthy people across ages. Primed by a sample-barcoded 5' primer and a J-beta primer mix, a second PCR proceeded for 7 to 11 cycles. Using its own MiXCR run on the 5' RACE reads, TCRdb lists one record per CDR3 protein. The sample records about 1.7 million distinct CDR3 sequences, roughly 30% being singletons. The sample was blood. Every receptor here comes from a woman aged 25 to 39 in good health.

There are a few counts of this clonotype. The chain links TRBV27 to TRBJ1-4; no reliable D call. Germline CDR1 is MNHEY and CDR2 is SMNVEV (reference sequence). Trimming took 3 bases from V and 8 from J, leaving 13 bases between them. The CDR3 consists of 14 residues. This CDR3 is CASSFRKGGEKLFF. CDR3 nucleotide sequence: TGTGCCAGCAGTTTCAGAAAGGGAGGCGAAAAACTGTTTTTT. Full variable domain (remainder filled in from reference TRBV27 and TRBJ1-4): EAQVTQNPRYLITVTGKKLTVTCSQNMNHEYMSWYRQDPGLGLRQIYYSMNVEVTDKGDVPEGYKVSRKEKRNFPLILESPSPNQTSLYFCASSFRKGGEKLFFGSGTQLSVL.

Note on this clonotype: At one end, the junction sequence differs from germline, possibly due to a read error. V gene TRBV6-5 combines with J gene TRBJ2-6; the D call may be TRBD1 or TRBD2 (5 bases each). The CDR3 is made up of 20 amino acids. The germline gives CDR1 MNHEY, CDR2 SVGAGI. This chain's CDR3 is CASSYTLPGTVRSGANALTF. For the CDR3, the DNA is TGTGCCAGCAGTTACACACTGCCGGGAACCGTACGCTCTGGGGCCAACGCCCTGACTTTC.

The J gene is TRBJ2-7, the V gene TRBV5-1, with TRBD1 identical over 11 bases. This CDR3 contains 16 residues. Per the germline V gene, CDR1 is SGHRS and CDR2 is YFSETQ. J lost 1 base, V lost 0 bases, and 3 bases had no gene match. DNA of the CDR3: TGCGCCAGCAGCTTGGAAGGGACAGGGGGTTCCTACGAGCAGTACTTC. Its protein product is CASSLEGTGGSYEQYF.

This clonotype was detected only a few times. The chain carries TRBV20-1 and TRBJ2-1; D not certain. CDR1 and CDR2 from the germline V gene are DFQATT and SNEGSKA (reference sequence). The CDR3 has 11 amino acids. The ends were cut back, 2 bases at V and 6 bases at J, with 5 bases in the middle. CDR3 DNA sequence: TGCAGTGCTAGAAGGGCCAATGAGCAGTTCTTC. As protein: CSARRANEQFF.

This clonotype was detected a few times. The chain combines TRBV2 with TRBJ1-5; no firm D call. The CDR3 has 13 residues. V lost 6 bases and J lost 4, with 10 bases in between. CDR1 is SNHLY, CDR2 FYNNEI, per germline. The CDR3 loop is CASRGELNQPQHF. CDR3 DNA: TGTGCCAGCAGGGGCGAGCTTAATCAGCCCCAGCATTTT.

The rearrangement joins TRBV27 to TRBJ1-1; TRBD1 agrees at 9 bases. CDR1 and CDR2 (germline): MNHEY, SMNVEV (reference sequence). The CDR3 runs to 18 residues. V shed 6 bases and J 4 bases; nucleotides not matched to a gene: 18. The CDR3 DNA reads TGTGCCAGCAGCCCGAATCCTGGGACAGGGAAGCGCGGCACTGAAGCTTTCTTT. Amino acid sequence: CASSPNPGTGKRGTEAFF.

This clonotype appeared a few times. The chain combines TRBV10-3 with TRBJ2-7, with 7 bases aligning to TRBD2. In germline, CDR1 is ENHRY, CDR2 SYGVKD. The CDR3 is made up of 16 amino acids. The J segment lost 7 bases and the V segment lost 6 bases, leaving 18 bases of the junction unmatched. The CDR3 DNA follows: TGTGCCATCAGAAAACAGCCTGGCGGGAGAGGAGATGAGCAGTACTTC. This codes for CAIRKQPGGRGDEQYF.

This clonotype was seen ten or more times. This CDR3 is CSAPGSSYEQYF. For the CDR3, the DNA is TGCAGTGCACCGGGGAGCTCCTACGAGCAGTACTTC. The chain carries TRBV20-1 and TRBJ2-7; maybe TRBD2 (5 bases). CDR1 DFQATT and CDR2 SNEGSKA come from the germline V gene (reference sequence). The CDR3 loop spans 12 amino acids. V was pared by 6 bases and J by 0 bases, with 9 bases between.

The sample holds a few counts of this clonotype. The CDR3 reads CASSQRPQETQYF. The CDR3, as DNA: TGTGCCAGCAGCCAACGACCACAAGAGACCCAGTACTTC. This chain joins TRBV11-2 and TRBJ2-7, with D unclear. The J call may be incorrect, as the DNA end agrees better with TRBJ2-5. The germline V gene has CDR1 SGHAT and CDR2 FQNNGV. This CDR3 region has 13 residues.

The V call is TRBV2, the J call TRBJ2-5; 7 nucleotides match TRBD1. V dropped 8 bases and J dropped 1; count of bases not matched to a gene: 7. The CDR3 length is 14 residues. Per germline, CDR1 SNHLY and CDR2 FYNNEI. Written as DNA, the CDR3 is TGTGCCAGCTCGGGACAGAGCCTCCAAGAGACCCAGTACTTC. It specifies CASSGQSLQETQYF.

About this clonotype itself: The junction differs from germline at one of its ends, possibly a read error. V is TRBV15 and J is TRBJ2-1, with 10 bases aligning to TRBD2. From germline, CDR1 is LNHNV and CDR2 YYDKDF (reference sequence). The CDR3 sequence is 17 residues long. The CDR3 is CATSRASGGLSYNELFF. The CDR3, as DNA: TGTGCCACCAGCAGAGCTAGCGGGGGCCTCTCCTACAATGAGCTGTTCTTC.

The V gene is TRBV12-3 or TRBV12-4, the J gene TRBJ1-5, with D perhaps matching TRBD1 (5 bases). This CDR3 is 15 amino acids long. Trimming removed 2 bases from V and 7 bases from J, with 15 bases in between. CDR3 DNA: TGTGCCAGCAGTTTATCAGGGATCGGCGGACAGCCCCAGCATTTT. Encoded protein: CASSLSGIGGQPQHF.

V is TRBV6-2 or TRBV6-3 and J is TRBJ2-7; 9 bases align to TRBD2. The V and J ends lost 6 bases and 2 bases, in that order; junction bases with no gene match: 17. From germline, CDR1 is MNHEY and CDR2 SVGEGT. The CDR3 loop spans 18 amino acids. CDR3 nucleotides: TGTGCCAGCAGCTACGGTGAGCTCGGACTAGCGCGTACCTACGAGCAGTACTTC. Translating gives CASSYGELGLARTYEQYF.

This clonotype has only a few counts. The V and J genes are TRBV10-3 and TRBJ1-2; D gene uncertain. V lost 2 bases and J 5 bases, leaving 18 bases between the germline ends. Germline V gives CDR1 ENHRY, CDR2 SYGVKD. There are 16 residues in the CDR3. This CDR3 reads CAISETNSGEGYGYTF. DNA for the CDR3: TGTGCCATCAGTGAGACCAACTCCGGGGAGGGTTATGGCTACACCTTC.

The sample holds many counts of this clonotype. This sequence joins TRBV7-3 and TRBJ1-1, with D unclear. Trimming took off 0 bases at V and 5 bases at J, with 7 bases between the two ends. The CDR3 runs to 13 residues. Germline CDR1 SGHTA, CDR2 FQGTGA. The CDR3 DNA follows: TGTGCCAGCAGCTTAACATCTAGGACTGAAGCTTTCTTT. It translates to CASSLTSRTEAFF. Variable domain in full (rest from reference TRBV7-3 and TRBJ1-1): GAGVSQTPSNKVTEKGKYVELRCDPISGHTALYWYRQSLGQGPEFLIYFQGTGAADDSGLPNDRFFAVRPEGSVSTLKIQRTERGDSAVYLCASSLTSRTEAFFGQGTRLTVV.

Worth noting for this clonotype: A clone one base away is much larger, so this may be a read error. The chain has TRBV2 and TRBJ2-7, with 12 bases identical to TRBD2. CDR3 length equals 17 residues. V lost 0 bases and J lost 7; bases outside the gene matches: 10. Germline V gives CDR1 SNHLY, CDR2 FYNNEI. CDR3 in DNA: TGTGCCAGCAGTGAAGCCGCGACTAGCGGGAGTATATATGAGCAGTACTTC. Its translation is CASSEAATSGSIYEQYF.

This chain connects TRBV7-2 to TRBJ2-3, with TRBD2 matching 8 bases. The V gene's germline CDR1 is SGHTA and CDR2 FQGNSA. The trim removed 4 bases at V and 0 bases at J, leaving 3 bases unmatched. The length of the CDR3 is 15 residues. The chain's CDR3 is CASSWTSTSTDTQYF. The DNA of the CDR3 is TGTGCCAGCAGCTGGACTAGCACGAGCACAGATACGCAGTATTTT.

This chain links TRBV7-2 with TRBJ2-5, with D perhaps matching TRBD1 (6 bases). V was pared by 7 bases and J by 3 bases, with 12 bases between. Germline V gives CDR1 SGHTA, CDR2 FQGNSA. This CDR3 contains 13 residues. The CDR3 DNA reads as TGTGCCAGCAACCAAAACAGGGAAGAGACCCAGTACTTC. As protein: CASNQNREETQYF. Variable domain in full (rest from reference TRBV7-2 and TRBJ2-5): GAGVSQSPSNKVTEKGKDVELRCDPISGHTALYWYRQSLGQGLEFLIYFQGNSAPDKSGLPSDRFSAERTGGSVSTLTIQRTQQEDSAVYLCASNQNREETQYFGPGTRLLVL.

This clonotype was counted only a few times. The V gene is TRBV15, the J gene TRBJ2-3; 11 nucleotides align to TRBD1. V was pared by 0 bases and J by 1 base, with 6 bases of the junction left unmatched. From germline, CDR1 is LNHNV and CDR2 YYDKDF (reference sequence). The CDR3 covers 18 residues. The CDR3 here is CATSRDGGTGGGTDTQYF. CDR3 sequence (DNA): TGTGCCACCAGCAGAGATGGAGGGACAGGGGGGGGCACAGATACGCAGTATTTT.

The rearrangement uses TRBV9 and TRBJ2-1; D is uncertain. Trimming took off 4 bases at V and 9 bases at J, with 20 bases between the two ends. Germline loops: CDR1 SGDLS, CDR2 YYNGEE. CDR3 length equals 15 residues. CDR3 region: CASSSDTLGMPEQFF. CDR3 coding DNA: TGTGCCAGCAGCTCAGACACCCTAGGTATGCCTGAGCAGTTCTTC.

This clonotype came up many times. This chain links TRBV20-1 with TRBJ1-2; D unclear. Germline V gene lookup returns CDR1 DFQATT and CDR2 SNEGSKA (reference sequence). Trimming removed 0 bases from V and 6 bases from J, with 8 bases in between. The CDR3 has 12 residues. The CDR3 protein is CSAREGRDGYTF. The CDR3 coding sequence is TGCAGTGCTAGAGAGGGGAGGGATGGCTACACCTTC.

This sequence joins TRBV10-3 and TRBJ1-2; the D is unclear. The germline V gene encodes CDR1 ENHRY and CDR2 SYGVKD. V lost 0 bases, J lost 7 bases, and 6 bases lay in between. The CDR3 has 12 residues. The CDR3 is CAISESSRGYTF. DNA for the CDR3: TGTGCCATCAGTGAGTCGTCTCGTGGCTACACCTTC.

The J gene is TRBJ2-7, the V gene TRBV29-1, with D possibly TRBD2 on 5 matching bases. CDR1 and CDR2 from the germline V gene are SQVTM and ANQGSEA. The CDR3 is 13 residues long. Between the trimmed V and J ends, which lost 7 bases and 1 base, there was a span of 14 bases. DNA for the CDR3: TGCAGCGCGGTTCGGGGAGCATCCTACGAGCAGTACTTC. Translation: CSAVRGASYEQYF.

The chain uses TRBV28 and TRBJ2-1, with 8 bases that match TRBD2. With V trimmed by 1 base and J by 6 bases, 8 bases remained unmatched. The CDR3 sequence is 16 residues long. Germline-derived CDR1 and CDR2 are MDHEN and SYDVKM. The CDR3, as DNA: TGTGCCAGCAGTTTATATGGCGGGGGGCGAAGCAATGAGCAGTTCTTC. Protein: CASSLYGGGRSNEQFF.

This clonotype was counted between two and nine times. The chain links TRBV9 to TRBJ2-2; D is unclear. The ends were cut back, 0 bases at V and 4 bases at J, with 10 bases in the middle. The germline V gene encodes CDR1 SGDLS and CDR2 YYNGEE. The CDR3 is 15 residues long. The CDR3 nucleotides read TGTGCCAGCAGCGTAGTAGGCGATGGCACCGGGGAGCTGTTTTTT. This sequence encodes CASSVVGDGTGELFF.

This clonotype was seen more than once but under ten times. V and J are TRBV15 and TRBJ1-2; D gene ambiguous. Looked up from germline, CDR1 is LNHNV and CDR2 is YYDKDF (reference sequence). V was cut by 3 bases and J by 2 bases, with 4 bases left in between. The CDR3 consists of 12 residues. The CDR3 DNA reads TGTGCCACCAGCAGGGTGAACTATGGCTACACCTTC. Translation gives CATSRVNYGYTF.

This clonotype was seen at least ten times. This chain joins TRBV7-2 and TRBJ2-3; D may be TRBD1 (6 bases). Germline V gene sequence: CDR1 SGHTA, CDR2 FQGNSA. The CDR3 consists of 14 residues. The V end lost 5 bases, the J end lost 0 bases, and 9 bases lay between the germline ends. DNA for the CDR3: TGTGCCAGCAGCGGGGACACCAGCACAGATACGCAGTATTTT. Its protein is CASSGDTSTDTQYF. The full variable domain, with the rest looked up from reference TRBV7-2 and TRBJ2-3, is GAGVSQSPSNKVTEKGKDVELRCDPISGHTALYWYRQSLGQGLEFLIYFQGNSAPDKSGLPSDRFSAERTGGSVSTLTIQRTQQEDSAVYLCASSGDTSTDTQYFGPGTRLTVL.

This chain uses TRBV5-1 with TRBJ2-1, with D maybe TRBD2 (7 bases). This CDR3 comprises 13 residues. Trimming took off 3 bases at V and 8 bases at J, with 12 bases between the two ends. Germline CDR1 reads SGHRS; CDR2 reads YFSETQ. CDR3 nucleotides: TGCGCCAGCAGCTGGGAGGGGGTGCATGAGCAGTTCTTC. This codes for CASSWEGVHEQFF.